This T cell receptor (beta chain) comes out of a study of regulatory T cells in long-lasting Graves disease. The authors built TCR beta libraries using iRepertoire HTBI primers and Arm-PCR of CDR3 regions. Via MiXCR, TCRdb re-called the multiplex PCR reads, giving one row per CDR3 protein. The sample contains about 450,000 distinct CDR3 sequences, over 15% of which appear only once. Trimming removed 3 bases from V and 0 bases from J; junction bases left unmatched: 10. The CDR3 has 18 residues. The V gene's germline CDR1 is KGHDR and CDR2 SFDVKD. Time point defined: newly diagnosed GD, antithyroid drugs for less than 3 months. The TCR library was made from RNA that had been extracted from PBMCs in TRIzol. The data were also submitted as part of a second study, on T cells in Graves' hyperthyroidism and ophthalmopathy. That investigation notes: Disease duration under 2 months; hyperthyroidism patients were aged 18 to 65. Investigators excluded patients with uncontrolled infection, other autoimmune disease, pregnancy or lactation.

The V gene is TRBV24-1, the J gene TRBJ2-1, with 7 positions matching TRBD2. The receptor's source is a woman aged 25 to 39 with Graves disease. The material was peripheral blood mononuclear cells (PBMCs), obtained at new diagnosis, from a patient treated with antithyroid drugs. The chain's CDR3 is CATSDNAGVSSSYNEQFF. CDR3 coding DNA: TGTGCCACCAGTGATAACGCGGGAGTTTCGAGCTCCTACAATGAGCAGTTCTTC.